The entry that follows covers one T cell receptor (beta chain) sequence. This CDR3 is 13 amino acids long. Trimming cost V 2 bases and J 3 bases; bases outside gene matches: 1. This record belongs to a study of blood T cell repertoires in COVID-19. On the study more broadly: Whether acute or convalescent, the COVID-19 samples came from the United States, Italy and Spain. Nucleic acid was either cDNA or gDNA, and it came from T cells, B-cell-depleted T cells, or PBMCs.

In the authors' methods: Using reference gene primer amplification, nucleated cell counts were estimated. Sequencing was performed with immunoSEQ multiplex PCR; in TCRdb, only in-frame clones are kept and a portion is missing. The V and J calls and clone size come from that table; D and trimming were worked out from the DNA. The table records fewer than 150,000 clones, roughly four fifths of them present only once. What was sequenced was peripheral blood. The chain combines TRBV12-3 or TRBV12-4 with TRBJ2-7, with 7 bases matching TRBD1. The clonotype was recovered from a human donor in a cohort sampled during active COVID-19. The CDR3: CASSLNRGYEQYF. For the CDR3, the DNA is TGTGCCAGCAGTTTAAACAGGGGCTACGAGCAGTACTTC.